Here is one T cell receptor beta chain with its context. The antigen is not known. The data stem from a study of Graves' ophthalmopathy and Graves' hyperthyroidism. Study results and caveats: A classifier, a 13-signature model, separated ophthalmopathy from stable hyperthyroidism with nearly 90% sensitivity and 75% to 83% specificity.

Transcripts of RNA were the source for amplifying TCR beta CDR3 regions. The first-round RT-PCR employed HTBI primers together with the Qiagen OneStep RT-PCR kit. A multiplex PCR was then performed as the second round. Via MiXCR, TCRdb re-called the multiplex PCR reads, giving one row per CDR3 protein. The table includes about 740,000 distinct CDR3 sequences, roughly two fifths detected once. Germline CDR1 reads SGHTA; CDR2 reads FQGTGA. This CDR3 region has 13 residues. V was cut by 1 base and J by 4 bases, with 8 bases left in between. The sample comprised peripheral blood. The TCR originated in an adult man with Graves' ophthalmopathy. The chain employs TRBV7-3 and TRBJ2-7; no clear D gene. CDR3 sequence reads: CASSLNPEYEQYF. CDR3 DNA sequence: TGTGCCAGCAGCTTAAATCCCGAGTACGAGCAGTACTTC.